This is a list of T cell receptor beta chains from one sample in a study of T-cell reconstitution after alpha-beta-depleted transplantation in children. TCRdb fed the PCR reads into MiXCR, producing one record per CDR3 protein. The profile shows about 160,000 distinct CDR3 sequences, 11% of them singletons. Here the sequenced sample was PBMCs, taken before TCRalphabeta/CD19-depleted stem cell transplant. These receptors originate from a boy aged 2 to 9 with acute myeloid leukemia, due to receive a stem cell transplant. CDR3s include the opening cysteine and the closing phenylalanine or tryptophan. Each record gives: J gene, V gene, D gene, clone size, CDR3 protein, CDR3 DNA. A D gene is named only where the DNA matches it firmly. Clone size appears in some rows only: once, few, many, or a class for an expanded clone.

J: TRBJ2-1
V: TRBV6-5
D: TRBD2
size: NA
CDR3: CASSSVSGRNEQFF
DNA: TGTGCCAGCAGTTCGGTTAGCGGGAGAAATGAGCAGTTCTTC

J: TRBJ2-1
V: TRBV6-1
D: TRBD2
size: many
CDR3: CASGQGREYNEQFF
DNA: TGTGCCAGCGGCCAAGGGAGGGAATACAATGAGCAGTTCTTC

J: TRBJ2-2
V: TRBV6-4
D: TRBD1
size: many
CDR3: CASTTAGTGGYRVTGELFF
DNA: TGTGCCAGCACTACAGCCGGGACAGGGGGCTATCGGGTCACCGGGGAGCTGTTTTTT

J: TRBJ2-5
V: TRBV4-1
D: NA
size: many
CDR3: CASSQDEGQETQYF
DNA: TGCGCCAGCAGCCAAGATGAGGGACAAGAGACCCAGTACTTC

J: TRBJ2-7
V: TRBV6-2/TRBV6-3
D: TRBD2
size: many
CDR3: CAQPGLQMREQYF
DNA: TGTGCGCAACCGGGACTACAAATGAGGGAGCAGTACTTC

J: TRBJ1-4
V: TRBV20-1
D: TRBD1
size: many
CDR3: CSARARQGDYEKLFF
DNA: TGCAGTGCTAGAGCCCGACAGGGGGATTATGAAAAACTGTTTTTT

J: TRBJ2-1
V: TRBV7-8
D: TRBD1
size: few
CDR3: CASSNRGAAEGRWQFF
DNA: TGTGCCAGCAGCAACAGGGGGGCCGCCGAGGGGAGATGGCAGTTCTTC

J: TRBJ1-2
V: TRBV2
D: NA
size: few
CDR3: CASSEGSGWGGYTF
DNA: TGTGCCAGCAGTGAAGGGAGCGGTTGGGGTGGCTACACCTTC

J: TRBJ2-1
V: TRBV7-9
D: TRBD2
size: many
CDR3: CASSLSLAGLYNEQFF
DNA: TGTGCCAGCAGCTTATCTTTAGCGGGCCTCTACAATGAGCAGTTCTTC

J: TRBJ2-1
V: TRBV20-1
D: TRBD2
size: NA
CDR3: CCASRLAQSSYNEQFF
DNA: TGCTGTGCCTCTAGACTAGCCCAGAGCTCCTACAATGAGCAGTTCTTC

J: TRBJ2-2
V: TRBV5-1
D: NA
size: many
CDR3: CASSLGPGSGTGELFF
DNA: TGCGCCAGCAGCTTGGGGCCCGGCAGCGGCACCGGGGAGCTGTTTTTT

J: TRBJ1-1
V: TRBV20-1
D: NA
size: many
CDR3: CSARDVGGPGEAFF
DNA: TGCAGTGCTAGAGATGTAGGGGGGCCGGGGGAAGCTTTCTTT

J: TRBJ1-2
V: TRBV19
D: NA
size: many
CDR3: CASSKQGWTYTF
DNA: TGTGCCAGTAGCAAACAGGGTTGGACCTACACCTTC

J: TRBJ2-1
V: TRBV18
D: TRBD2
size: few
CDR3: CASSPPGPGLAVSNEQFF
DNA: TGTGCCAGCTCACCACCGGGTCCGGGACTAGCGGTAAGCAATGAGCAGTTCTTC

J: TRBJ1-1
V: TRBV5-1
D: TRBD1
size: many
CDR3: CASSPGTGGPEAFF
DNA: TGCGCCAGCAGCCCCGGGACAGGGGGCCCCGAAGCTTTCTTT

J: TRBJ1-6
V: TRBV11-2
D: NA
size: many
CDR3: CASSPLPWPDGGTLYSALHF
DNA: TGTGCCAGCAGCCCGCTTCCCTGGCCGGACGGAGGAACACTATATTCGGCCCTCCACTTT

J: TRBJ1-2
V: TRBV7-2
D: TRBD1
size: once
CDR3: CASSYRDRVGYTF
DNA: TGTGCCAGCAGCTACCGGGACAGGGTTGGCTACACCTTC

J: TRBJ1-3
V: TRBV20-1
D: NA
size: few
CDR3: CSASPGGISGNTIYF
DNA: TGCAGTGCATCACCGGGGGGCATCTCGGGAAACACCATATATTTT

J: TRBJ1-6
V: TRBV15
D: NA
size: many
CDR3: CATSREPGSGSPLHF
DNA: TGTGCCACCAGCAGAGAACCCGGGAGCGGTTCACCCCTCCACTTT

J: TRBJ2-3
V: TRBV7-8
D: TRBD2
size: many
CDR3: CASSQPTRLAGGRPTDTQYF
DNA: TGTGCCAGCAGCCAACCGACTCGACTAGCGGGGGGGCGCCCCACAGATACGCAGTATTTT

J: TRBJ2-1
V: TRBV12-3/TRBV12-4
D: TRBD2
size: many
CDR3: CASSLVLAGYNEQFF
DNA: TGTGCCAGCAGTTTAGTCCTAGCGGGTTACAATGAGCAGTTCTTC

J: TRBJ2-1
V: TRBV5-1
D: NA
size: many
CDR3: CASSPGQGGKGQFF
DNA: TGCGCCAGCAGCCCCGGACAGGGAGGGAAGGGGCAGTTCTTC

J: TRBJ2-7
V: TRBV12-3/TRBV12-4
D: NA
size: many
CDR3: CASSSIKNYEQYF
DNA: TGTGCCAGCAGTTCTATAAAGAACTACGAGCAGTACTTC

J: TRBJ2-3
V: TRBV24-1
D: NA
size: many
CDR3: CATSDSTGTDTQYF
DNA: TGTGCCACCAGTGATTCGACAGGCACAGATACGCAGTATTTT

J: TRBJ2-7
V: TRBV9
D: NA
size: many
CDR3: CASARGYEQYF
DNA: TGTGCCAGCGCGAGAGGTTACGAGCAGTACTTC

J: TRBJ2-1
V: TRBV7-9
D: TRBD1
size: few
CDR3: CASSPGTGIPNNEQFF
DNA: TGTGCCAGCAGCCCAGGGACAGGTATACCTAACAATGAGCAGTTCTTC

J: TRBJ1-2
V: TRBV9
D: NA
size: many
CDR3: CASSVEDRHYGYTF
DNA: TGTGCCAGCAGCGTAGAGGACAGACACTATGGCTACACCTTC

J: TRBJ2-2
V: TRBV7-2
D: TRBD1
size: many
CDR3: CASSLRQGAGTGELFF
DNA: TGTGCCAGCAGCTTACGACAGGGGGCGGGCACCGGGGAGCTGTTTTTT

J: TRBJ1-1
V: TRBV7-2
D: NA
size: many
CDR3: CASSFRGSSANTEAFF
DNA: TGTGCCAGCAGCTTCCGAGGCTCCAGCGCGAACACTGAAGCTTTCTTT

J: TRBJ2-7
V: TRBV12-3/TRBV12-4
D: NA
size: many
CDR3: CASSRVWSNYEQYF
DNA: TGTGCCAGCAGTCGTGTTTGGAGTAATTACGAGCAGTACTTC

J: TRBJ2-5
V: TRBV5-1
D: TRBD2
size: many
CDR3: CASSEAGGQIQETQYF
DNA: TGCGCCAGCAGCGAAGCGGGGGGCCAGATCCAAGAGACCCAGTACTTC

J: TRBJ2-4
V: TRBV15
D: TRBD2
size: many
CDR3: CATSRDFGGASKNIQYF
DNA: TGTGCCACCAGCAGAGATTTCGGGGGGGCTTCCAAAAACATTCAGTACTTC